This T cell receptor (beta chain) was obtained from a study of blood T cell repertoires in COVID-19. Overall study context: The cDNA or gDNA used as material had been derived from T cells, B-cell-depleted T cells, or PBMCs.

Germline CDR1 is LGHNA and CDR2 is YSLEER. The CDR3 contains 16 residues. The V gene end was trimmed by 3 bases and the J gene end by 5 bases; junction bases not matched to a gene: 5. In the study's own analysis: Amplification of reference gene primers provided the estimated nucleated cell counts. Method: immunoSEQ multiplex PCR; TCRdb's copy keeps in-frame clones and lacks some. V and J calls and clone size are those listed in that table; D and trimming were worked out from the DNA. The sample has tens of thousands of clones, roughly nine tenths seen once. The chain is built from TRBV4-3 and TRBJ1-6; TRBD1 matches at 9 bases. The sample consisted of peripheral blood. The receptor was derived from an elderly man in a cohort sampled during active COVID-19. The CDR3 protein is CASSQGTGLNNSPLHF. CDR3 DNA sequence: TGCGCCAGCAGCCAGGGGACAGGGCTCAATAATTCACCCCTCCACTTT.